Listed below are T cell receptor beta chains from one sample, sequenced in a study of T cell repertoires in cytomegalovirus infection. These TCRs are of unknown antigen specificity. TCRdb re-derived calls from the reads in MiXCR, one entry per CDR3 protein. The sample has around 300,000 distinct CDR3 sequences, just under 25% seen once; the top ten hold about an eighth. Sample: cultured PBMCs, taken from culture after CMV antigen stimulation. These receptors were obtained from a human donor in good health (CMV status not recorded). Some clones in this sample may be carry-over from other donors' samples. Both conserved end residues are part of each CDR3. A D gene is named only where the DNA matches it firmly. Some rows mark clone size as missing; the rest say once, few, many or name a class of expanded clone.

TRBJ1-5,.,.,14,TRBV6-6,TGTGCCAGCACCCTTGGAGAGAGCAATCAGCCCCAGCATTTT,CASTLGESNQPQHF
TRBJ1-1,.,.,14,TRBV7-9,TGTGCCAGCAGCTTATATCCGGGGAGGCCTGAAGCTTTCTTT,CASSLYPGRPEAFF
TRBJ1-1,.,few,13,TRBV12-3/TRBV12-4,TGTGCCAGCAGGGTGACAGAGAACACTGAAGCTTTCTTT,CASRVTENTEAFF
TRBJ2-5,TRBD2,.,13,TRBV19,TGTGCCAGTGGGCGGGAGGGCGAAGAGACCCAGTACTTC,CASGREGEETQYF
TRBJ2-5,.,few,16,TRBV6-2/TRBV6-3,TGTGCCAGCAGTTACTATGGAACTGACCTAGGGGAGACCCAGTACTTC,CASSYYGTDLGETQYF
TRBJ1-5,.,.,16,TRBV28,TGTGCCAGCAGTTTATGGAGGCATATGGGCGGTCAGCCCCAGCATTTT,CASSLWRHMGGQPQHF
TRBJ1-3,.,.,14,TRBV7-9,TGTGCCAGCAGCTTAAGCACAGGTGGAAACACCATATATTTT,CASSLSTGGNTIYF
TRBJ2-1,TRBD2,few,15,TRBV6-2/TRBV6-3,TGTGCCAGCAGTGGGACTAGCGGGTACTACAATGAGCAGTTCTTC,CASSGTSGYYNEQFF
TRBJ2-5,.,.,14,TRBV6-1,TGTGCCAGCAGTGAGCGGGGCCAGGGGGAGACCCAGTACTTC,CASSERGQGETQYF
TRBJ1-5,.,few,16,TRBV7-2,TGTGCCAGCAGCTACAGGGATCTTATATCCAATCAGCCCCAGCATTTT,CASSYRDLISNQPQHF
TRBJ2-5,TRBD2,.,17,TRBV4-1,TGCGCCAGCAGCCAGGAACCCCCAGGAGCGGGAGCAGAGACCCAGTACTTC,CASSQEPPGAGAETQYF
TRBJ2-2,TRBD2,.,15,TRBV10-3,TGTGCCATCAGTGACAGCGGGAGGGGGACCGGGGAGCTGTTTTTT,CAISDSGRGTGELFF
TRBJ2-5,TRBD2,.,15,TRBV7-9,TGTGCCAGCAGCCCCAATAGCGGGAGCGTGGAGACCCAGTACTTC,CASSPNSGSVETQYF
TRBJ2-1,.,few,17,TRBV20-1,TGCAGTGCTAGAAGCCTACCCGGAGCGGGTGGACTTATCGAGCAGTTCTTC,CSARSLPGAGGLIEQFF
TRBJ1-2,.,.,14,TRBV25-1,TGTGCCAGCAGTGAACGGGGGCTGGCCTATGGCTACACCTTC,CASSERGLAYGYTF
TRBJ2-3,TRBD2,many,17,TRBV7-2,TGTGCCAGCAGCTTAGTGGCGACTAGCGGGAGCCCAGATACGCAGTATTTT,CASSLVATSGSPDTQYF
TRBJ2-3,.,many,15,TRBV27,TGTGCCAGCAGTTCCGCCGGTCTTAGCACAGATACGCAGTATTTT,CASSSAGLSTDTQYF
TRBJ1-1,.,few,14,TRBV12-3/TRBV12-4,TGTGCCAGCGCATACGTGGGGGCGAACACTGAAGCTTTCTTT,CASAYVGANTEAFF
TRBJ2-5,.,.,14,TRBV12-3/TRBV12-4,TGTGCCAGCAGTTTATCGGGGGCTGTTGAGACCCAGTACTTC,CASSLSGAVETQYF
TRBJ1-2,TRBD1,.,13,TRBV25-1,TGTGCCACCTCGATCGAGGGGGCGCGAGGCTACACCTTC,CATSIEGARGYTF
TRBJ2-1,.,.,17,TRBV7-8,TGTGCCAGCAGCTTAGATCCAGCGGTAGGCTCCTACAATGAGCAGTTCTTC,CASSLDPAVGSYNEQFF
TRBJ1-2,.,few,14,TRBV19,TGTGCCAGTAGGGCGAGCCCCCCTAACTATGGCTACACCTTC,CASRASPPNYGYTF
TRBJ2-7,.,few,15,TRBV5-4,TGTGCCAGCAGCCCCCGTGACTCTTTCTTCTACGAGCAGTACTTC,CASSPRDSFFYEQYF
TRBJ1-2,TRBD1,many,19,TRBV7-2,TGTGCCAGCAGCTTAGAGCTATCCTCCCGACAGGGGCCTAACTATGGCTACACCTTC,CASSLELSSRQGPNYGYTF
TRBJ2-1,.,few,16,TRBV19,TGTGCCAGTAGTATAGGGGTCATAGGGTGGGATAATGAGCAGTTCTTC,CASSIGVIGWDNEQFF
TRBJ1-1,.,.,16,TRBV12-3/TRBV12-4,TGTGCCAGCAACTTTGCCGGACCGGGGACGGACACTGAAGCTTTCTTT,CASNFAGPGTDTEAFF
TRBJ2-2,.,many,13,TRBV5-6,TGTGCCAGCAGCCCGTGGAACACCGGGGAGCTGTTTTTT,CASSPWNTGELFF
TRBJ1-1,.,few,16,TRBV24-1,TGTGCCACCAGTGATGGGGACACCCTTCGGAACACTGAAGCTTTCTTT,CATSDGDTLRNTEAFF
TRBJ2-1,.,.,18,TRBV6-2/TRBV6-3,TGTGCCACCACGGTCGGGTTCAAATTCAAGGGTGGCTACAATGAGCAGTTCTTC,CATTVGFKFKGGYNEQFF
TRBJ2-4,TRBD1,.,13,TRBV10-3,TGTGCCATACGACAGGGGGGGAGAGACATTCAGTACTTC,CAIRQGGRDIQYF